The present entry profiles one TCR beta chain with its context. The antigen remains undetermined. Only in-frame clones appear in the TCRdb table, and some are missing; sequencing was by immunoSEQ multiplex PCR. The sample includes about 300,000 clones, roughly three quarters of them seen just once. These data are taken from a study of cytotoxic CD8 clonotypes in ibrutinib-treated CLL. Findings and limits, study-wide: Clonality rose at ibrutinib response and fell back toward baseline at progression. Baseline clonality exceeded age-matched healthy donors and tracked circulating CD8+ T-cell counts. Shared public clonotypes were rare, and on treatment they either got smaller or stayed the same.

The specimen was PBMCs, collected at disease progression, from a patient treated with ibrutinib. The receptor was derived from a human donor with chronic lymphocytic leukemia.

The chain's CDR3 is CASSETSVLSPLYGYTF. DNA for the CDR3: TGTGCCAGCAGTGAAACTTCCGTTTTATCTCCTCTTTATGGCTACACCTTC. The chain recombines TRBV6-1 with TRBJ1-2; D uncertain. V lost 2 bases and J lost 5, with 21 bases in between. The CDR3 sequence is 17 residues long. Germline CDR1 and CDR2: MNHNS and SASEGT.